Listed below are T cell receptor beta chains from one sample, sequenced in a study of identical twins. MiXCR, applied by TCRdb to the 5' RACE reads, yields one record per CDR3 protein. Here the sample spans about 690,000 distinct CDR3 sequences, around 6% being singletons. The sequenced sample was naive T cells sorted from blood. The source of these receptors is a man in his late teens or twenties in good health. Both conserved end residues are part of each CDR3. The order of the fields is V gene, J gene, D gene, clone size, CDR3 protein, CDR3 DNA. A D gene is named only where the DNA matches it firmly. The size entry is marked missing in some rows and otherwise reads once, few, many or a size class.

>TRBV6-1|TRBJ2-2|TRBD2|-
CATATGGSTGELFF
TGTGCCACCGCGACGGGGGGATCCACCGGGGAGCTGTTTTTT
>TRBV5-1|TRBJ1-1|TRBD1|few
CASSLNKPGTGWVGTEAFF
TGCGCCAGCAGCTTGAATAAACCCGGGACAGGGTGGGTGGGCACTGAAGCTTTCTTT
>TRBV29-1|TRBJ2-1|TRBD1|many
CSSGTGIPTSYNEQFF
TGCAGCTCCGGGACAGGAATCCCTACCTCCTACAATGAGCAGTTCTTC
>TRBV5-6|TRBJ2-1|TRBD2|few
CASSLGREGRNEQFF
TGTGCCAGCAGCTTAGGACGGGAGGGCCGAAATGAGCAGTTCTTC
>TRBV7-9|TRBJ2-1|TRBD1|many
CASSLETGINEQFF
TGTGCCAGCAGCTTAGAGACAGGGATCAATGAGCAGTTCTTC
>TRBV15|TRBJ2-3|-|few
CATRGNTPMQYF
TGTGCCACCAGGGGGAACACCCCTATGCAGTATTTT
>TRBV7-9|TRBJ2-3|-|many
CASSLYLHNTDTQYF
TGTGCCAGCAGCTTATATCTCCACAACACAGATACGCAGTATTTT
>TRBV25-1|TRBJ2-2|-|-
CASSGNTGSAGELFF
TGTGCCAGCAGTGGAAATACAGGGTCCGCCGGGGAGCTGTTTTTT
>TRBV5-1|TRBJ2-1|-|many
CASSLAFGASYNEQFF
TGCGCCAGCAGCTTGGCCTTCGGTGCCTCCTACAATGAGCAGTTCTTC
>TRBV5-6|TRBJ2-7|-|few
CASSLRGVYEQYF
TGTGCCAGCAGCTTGAGGGGGGTCTACGAGCAGTACTTC
>TRBV5-5|TRBJ1-6|-|few
CASSQYDSTKFSPLHF
TGTGCCAGCAGCCAGTACGACAGCACAAAATTTTCACCCCTCCACTTT
>TRBV18|TRBJ2-7|-|-
CASSPPDSYEQYF
TGTGCCAGCTCACCACCGGACAGCTACGAGCAGTACTTC
>TRBV5-1|TRBJ2-1|-|many
CASMQSSYNEQFF
TGCGCCAGCATGCAGAGCTCCTACAATGAGCAGTTCTTC
>TRBV20-1|TRBJ2-1|TRBD2|many
CSARTSGPEQFF
TGCAGTGCGCGGACTAGCGGGCCCGAGCAGTTCTTC
>TRBV28|TRBJ2-7|-|many
CASSFGGPMQYF
TGTGCCAGCAGTTTTGGTGGGCCGATGCAGTACTTC
>TRBV11-1|TRBJ2-1|-|few
CASSLIDSGGYNEQFF
TGTGCCAGCAGCTTAATCGATAGCGGTGGGTACAATGAGCAGTTCTTC
>TRBV20-1|TRBJ2-1|TRBD2|-
CSARTGTTVIYNEQFF
TGCAGTGCTAGAACCGGGACTACGGTAATTTACAATGAGCAGTTCTTC
>TRBV19|TRBJ2-2|TRBD1|few
CASSIITGGTSRTGELFF
TGTGCCAGTAGTATTATAACAGGGGGAACGTCGAGGACCGGGGAGCTGTTTTTT
>TRBV29-1|TRBJ2-3|-|few
CSGDEDTQYF
TGCAGCGGGGATGAAGATACGCAGTATTTT
>TRBV6-1|TRBJ2-3|TRBD1|-
CASTLGTGFGDTQYF
TGTGCCAGCACCCTCGGGACAGGGTTTGGGGATACGCAGTATTTT
>TRBV15|TRBJ2-1|TRBD1|many
CATRGQDVHEQFF
TGTGCCACCAGGGGACAGGATGTACATGAGCAGTTCTTC
>TRBV13|TRBJ2-3|TRBD1|-
CASSLGQGARTDTQYF
TGTGCCAGCAGCTTAGGCCAGGGGGCCCGCACAGATACGCAGTATTTT